Reported below is one T cell receptor beta chain. This sample is part of a study of shared clonotypes between healthy human individuals. Terminally differentiated effector memory CD45RA+ cells were left out of the naive CD8 fraction, which was CD45RO-negative and positively selected for CCR7. Clones were sequenced by immunoSEQ multiplex PCR, and TCRdb holds only the in-frame ones, with some missing. Found here are approximately 2,000,000 clones, around 93% of them singletons; the top ten hold around 1.8%. The germline V gene has CDR1 SQVTM and CDR2 ANQGSEA. The CDR3 runs to 11 residues. The sequence was collected from a man aged 18 to 30 in good health. Some clones in this sample may be carry-over from other donors' samples. Sequenced input: naive CD8+ T cells from PBMCs. The V gene is TRBV29-1, the J gene TRBJ2-5; D not certain. The DNA end is more similar to TRBJ2-7, so the J call may be wrong. CDR3 residues: CSVLDGYEQYF. The DNA for the CDR3 is TGCAGCGTCCTTGACGGGTACGAGCAGTACTTC.